This T cell receptor (beta chain) was recovered during a study of tumor-infiltrating lymphocytes in localized non-small cell lung cancer. Study-level information: Some samples were collected after neoadjuvant chemotherapy; smokers, never-smokers and several histologies were included. Findings of the study overall: IM1 and IM2 tumors showed no difference in T-cell fraction. Available tissue quantity limited TCR sequencing to a patient subset.

The table came from immunoSEQ multiplex PCR; TCRdb's copy has only in-frame clones and leaves some out. This table holds 9,500 to 15,000 clones, around 81% found once. CDR1 SGHTA and CDR2 FQGNSA come from the germline V gene. Trimming cost V 1 base and J 6 bases, with 15 bases left between them. The CDR3 totals 15 residues. Comments on this clone: Antigen unknown.

The sample taken for sequencing was lung tumor tissue. This chain joins TRBV7-2 and TRBJ1-2; D is possibly TRBD1 (5 bases). This clonotype was obtained from a human donor with non-small cell lung cancer. For the CDR3, the DNA is TGTGCCAGCAGCTTAGGACAGTGGAAGGGGAATGGCTACACCTTC. Its protein is CASSLGQWKGNGYTF.